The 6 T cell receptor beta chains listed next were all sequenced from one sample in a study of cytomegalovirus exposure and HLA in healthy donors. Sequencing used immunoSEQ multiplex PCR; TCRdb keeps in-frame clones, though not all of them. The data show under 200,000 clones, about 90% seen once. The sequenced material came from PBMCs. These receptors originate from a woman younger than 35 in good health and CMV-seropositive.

The CDR3 DNA reads as TGTGCCTGGAGTCGCAGGACACCTATCTACGAGCAGTACTTC. Translating gives CAWSRRTPIYEQYF. The chain uses TRBV30 and TRBJ2-7; possible D gene TRBD1, 5 bases. CDR3 length: 14 residues. Germline lookup yields CDR1 GTSNPN and CDR2 SVGIG (reference sequence). Trimming pared 2 bases from V and 3 bases from J, leaving 14 bases between. The variable domain in full, completed from reference TRBV30 and TRBJ2-7, reads SQTIHQWPATLVQPVGSPLSLECTVEGTSNPNLYWYRQAAGRGLQLLFYSVGIGQISSEVPQNLSASRPQDRQFILSSKKLLLSDSGFYLCAWSRRTPIYEQYFGPGTRLTVT.

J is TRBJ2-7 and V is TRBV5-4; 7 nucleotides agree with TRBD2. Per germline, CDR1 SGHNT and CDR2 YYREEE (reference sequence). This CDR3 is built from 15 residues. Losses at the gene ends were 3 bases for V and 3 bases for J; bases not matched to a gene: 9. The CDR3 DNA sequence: TGTGCCAGCAGCTCCCAGAGCGGGGAAATCTACGAGCAGTACTTC. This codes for CASSSQSGEIYEQYF.

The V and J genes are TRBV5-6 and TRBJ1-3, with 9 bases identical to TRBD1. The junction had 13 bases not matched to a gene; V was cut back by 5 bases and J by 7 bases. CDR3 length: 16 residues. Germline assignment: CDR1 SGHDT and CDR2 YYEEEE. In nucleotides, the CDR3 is TGTGCCAGCAGTCCGGAATGGGACAGGGACGGGAACACCATATATTTT. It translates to CASSPEWDRDGNTIYF.

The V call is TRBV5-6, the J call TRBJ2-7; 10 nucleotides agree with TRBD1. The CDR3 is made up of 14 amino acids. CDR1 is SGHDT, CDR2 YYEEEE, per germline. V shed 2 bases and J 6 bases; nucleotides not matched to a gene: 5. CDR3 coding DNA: TGTGCCAGCAGCTTCGGGACAGGGGACATCGAGCAGTACTTC. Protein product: CASSFGTGDIEQYF. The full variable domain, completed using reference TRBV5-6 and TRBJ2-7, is DAGVTQSPTHLIKTRGQQVTLRCSPKSGHDTVSWYQQALGQGPQFIFQYYEEEERQRGNFPDRFSGHQFPNYSSELNVNALLLGDSALYLCASSFGTGDIEQYFGPGTRLTVT.

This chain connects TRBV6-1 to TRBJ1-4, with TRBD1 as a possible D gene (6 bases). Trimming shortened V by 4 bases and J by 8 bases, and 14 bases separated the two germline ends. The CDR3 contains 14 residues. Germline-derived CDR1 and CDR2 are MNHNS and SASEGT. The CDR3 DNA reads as TGTGCCAGCAGTGTAGACAGGAACCCCGAAAAACTGTTTTTT. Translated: CASSVDRNPEKLFF.

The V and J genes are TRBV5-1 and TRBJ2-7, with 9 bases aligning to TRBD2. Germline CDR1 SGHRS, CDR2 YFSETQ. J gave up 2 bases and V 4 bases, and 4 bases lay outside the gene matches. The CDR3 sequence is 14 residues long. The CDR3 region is CASSLERGAYEQYF. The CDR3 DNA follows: TGCGCCAGCAGCCTGGAGCGGGGGGCCTACGAGCAGTACTTC. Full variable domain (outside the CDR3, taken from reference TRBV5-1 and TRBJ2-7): KAGVTQTPRYLIKTRGQQVTLSCSPISGHRSVSWYQQTPGQGLQFLFEYFSETQRNKGNFPGRFSGRQFSNSRSEMNVSTLELGDSALYLCASSLERGAYEQYFGPGTRLTVT.